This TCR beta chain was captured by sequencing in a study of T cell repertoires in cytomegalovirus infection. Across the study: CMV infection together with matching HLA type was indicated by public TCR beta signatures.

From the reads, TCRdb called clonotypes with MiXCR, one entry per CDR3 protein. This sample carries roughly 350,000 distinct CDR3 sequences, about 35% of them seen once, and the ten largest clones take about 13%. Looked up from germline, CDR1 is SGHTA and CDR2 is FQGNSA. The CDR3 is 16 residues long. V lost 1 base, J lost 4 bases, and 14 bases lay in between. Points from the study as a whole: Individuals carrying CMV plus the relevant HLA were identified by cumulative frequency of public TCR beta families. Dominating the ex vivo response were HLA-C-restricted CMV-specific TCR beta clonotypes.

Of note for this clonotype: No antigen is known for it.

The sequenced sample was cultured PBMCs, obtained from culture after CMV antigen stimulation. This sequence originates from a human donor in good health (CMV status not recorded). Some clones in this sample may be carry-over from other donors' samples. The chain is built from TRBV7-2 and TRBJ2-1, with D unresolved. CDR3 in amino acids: CASSLVGSDFYNEQFF. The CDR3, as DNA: TGTGCCAGCAGCTTAGTAGGGTCTGATTTTTACAATGAGCAGTTCTTC.